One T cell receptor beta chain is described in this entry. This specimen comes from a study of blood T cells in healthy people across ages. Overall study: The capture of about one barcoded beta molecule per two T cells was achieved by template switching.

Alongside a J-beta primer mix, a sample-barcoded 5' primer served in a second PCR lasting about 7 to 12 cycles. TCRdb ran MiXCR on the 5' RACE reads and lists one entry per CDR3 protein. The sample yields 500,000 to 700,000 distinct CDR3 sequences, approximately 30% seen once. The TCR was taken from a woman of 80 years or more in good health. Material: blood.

CDR3 amino acids: CASWVELDTEAFF. For the CDR3, the DNA is TGTGCCAGCTGGGTGGAGTTGGACACTGAAGCTTTCTTT. V usage is TRBV2 and J usage is TRBJ1-1; D unclear. The CDR3 is 13 residues long. Per germline, CDR1 SNHLY and CDR2 FYNNEI. Trimming took off 8 bases at V and 3 bases at J, with 13 bases between the two ends.